This TCR beta chain was sequenced for a study of T-cell reconstitution after alpha-beta-depleted transplantation in children. Study findings and constraints: Several hundred rapidly expanded clones from non-depleted graft cells reportedly supplied alpha-beta T cells about two months post-transplant. Hyperexpanded clones declined; after one year, newly produced T cells mostly supplied diversity.

This clonotype appeared many times. Its antigen remains unknown. The J segment lost 6 bases and the V segment lost 2 bases, leaving 14 bases of the junction unmatched. CDR3 length equals 17 residues. Germline V gene sequence: CDR1 SGHRS, CDR2 YFSETQ. Unique molecular identifiers tagged the TCRbeta library. TCRdb ran MiXCR on the PCR reads and lists one entry per CDR3 protein. The profile shows about 70,000 distinct CDR3 sequences, approximately 10% of them singletons. The V and J genes are TRBV5-1 and TRBJ2-3; 8 bases agree with TRBD2. The specimen was PBMCs, collected before TCRalphabeta/CD19-depleted stem cell transplant. The receptor was derived from a boy under 18 with acute myeloid leukemia, due to receive a stem cell transplant. CDR3 loop: CASSFSVSGTQDDTQYF. The DNA for the CDR3 is TGCGCCAGCAGCTTTTCGGTTAGCGGGACCCAAGATGATACGCAGTATTTT.